These T cell receptor beta chains were read from a single sample in a study of T cell repertoires in cytomegalovirus infection. TCRdb called the reads again in MiXCR, with one record for every CDR3 protein. The profile shows about 450,000 distinct CDR3 sequences, approximately 32% of them singletons. Sequences were obtained from PBMCs. These receptors were obtained from a human donor in good health (CMV status not recorded). Some clones in this sample may be carry-over from other donors' samples. The conserved cysteine and the conserved F or W are not part of the CDR3 here. Each record gives: D gene, J gene, V gene, CDR3 protein. The D gene is left open where the match is weak.

d_call: TRBD2
j_call: TRBJ2-3
v_call: TRBV12-3/TRBV12-4
cdr3_aa: ASSPLWGLGEDTQY

d_call: -
j_call: TRBJ1-5
v_call: TRBV27
cdr3_aa: ASSLRESNQPQH

d_call: -
j_call: TRBJ2-3
v_call: TRBV20-1
cdr3_aa: SAMAGLDTDTQY

d_call: -
j_call: TRBJ1-3
v_call: TRBV6-6
cdr3_aa: ASSYSGHEAIY

d_call: TRBD2
j_call: TRBJ2-2
v_call: TRBV5-1
cdr3_aa: ASSLPTSGNTGELF

d_call: -
j_call: TRBJ1-2
v_call: TRBV6-1
cdr3_aa: ASSPTRGGGGYT

d_call: TRBD1
j_call: TRBJ2-7
v_call: TRBV3-1
cdr3_aa: ASSRTDNRGIYEQY

d_call: -
j_call: TRBJ1-2
v_call: TRBV27
cdr3_aa: ASSSTGVIPNYGYT

d_call: -
j_call: TRBJ1-5
v_call: TRBV2
cdr3_aa: ASRATDSKGPQH

d_call: -
j_call: TRBJ2-7
v_call: TRBV6-1
cdr3_aa: ASSEVRRSYEQY

d_call: TRBD1
j_call: TRBJ2-5
v_call: TRBV5-1
cdr3_aa: ASSFTGGQGTQY

d_call: TRBD1
j_call: TRBJ2-7
v_call: TRBV19
cdr3_aa: ASSSGDRVEQY

d_call: TRBD1
j_call: TRBJ2-6
v_call: TRBV2
cdr3_aa: ASSVPGQDSGANVLT

d_call: -
j_call: TRBJ2-3
v_call: TRBV2
cdr3_aa: ASSGFRDTQY

d_call: -
j_call: TRBJ2-7
v_call: TRBV4-1
cdr3_aa: ASSQGEAYEQY

d_call: TRBD1
j_call: TRBJ1-4
v_call: TRBV20-1
cdr3_aa: SARTGINEKLF

d_call: TRBD2
j_call: TRBJ2-7
v_call: TRBV3-1
cdr3_aa: ASSQEAFVVRGESSYEQY

d_call: -
j_call: TRBJ2-1
v_call: TRBV6-1
cdr3_aa: ASRPWLDGGSYNEQF

d_call: -
j_call: TRBJ1-3
v_call: TRBV7-9
cdr3_aa: ASSSPGSLAGNTIY

d_call: -
j_call: TRBJ1-3
v_call: TRBV7-2
cdr3_aa: ASSFYPTGNTIY

d_call: -
j_call: TRBJ1-4
v_call: TRBV4-3
cdr3_aa: ASSAFTRGQRNEKLF

d_call: -
j_call: TRBJ1-2
v_call: TRBV5-1
cdr3_aa: ASSADRNYGYT

d_call: -
j_call: TRBJ2-3
v_call: TRBV28
cdr3_aa: ASSLGSAQDTQY

d_call: TRBD1
j_call: TRBJ1-6
v_call: TRBV7-9
cdr3_aa: ASSLGDRGPPLH

d_call: TRBD2
j_call: TRBJ2-5
v_call: TRBV6-5
cdr3_aa: ASSHGLAGEETQY

d_call: TRBD1
j_call: TRBJ2-7
v_call: TRBV19
cdr3_aa: ASSMRGGFHEQY

d_call: -
j_call: TRBJ1-1
v_call: TRBV7-2
cdr3_aa: ASSLFGGLGTTEAF

d_call: -
j_call: TRBJ2-2
v_call: TRBV11-2
cdr3_aa: ASIKGDLNTGELF

d_call: TRBD1
j_call: TRBJ2-5
v_call: TRBV11-2
cdr3_aa: ASSPDRAETQY

d_call: -
j_call: TRBJ1-1
v_call: TRBV6-2/TRBV6-3
cdr3_aa: ASSYRHLNTEAF

d_call: -
j_call: TRBJ1-5
v_call: TRBV11-2
cdr3_aa: ASSLGHISNQPQH

d_call: -
j_call: TRBJ2-1
v_call: TRBV4-1
cdr3_aa: ASIQPGHQNEQF

d_call: TRBD1
j_call: TRBJ1-1
v_call: TRBV6-2/TRBV6-3
cdr3_aa: ASTDRGEAF

d_call: TRBD1
j_call: TRBJ1-2
v_call: TRBV7-2
cdr3_aa: ASSSFLTGGGGYT

d_call: TRBD1
j_call: TRBJ2-3
v_call: TRBV6-1
cdr3_aa: ASSLGQGLSDTQY

d_call: TRBD1
j_call: TRBJ2-4
v_call: TRBV5-6
cdr3_aa: ASSFGTGENIQY

d_call: -
j_call: TRBJ2-3
v_call: TRBV27
cdr3_aa: ASGPWGDTQY

d_call: TRBD1
j_call: TRBJ1-2
v_call: TRBV7-2
cdr3_aa: ASSPYPQGADNYGYT

d_call: TRBD2
j_call: TRBJ2-1
v_call: TRBV11-2
cdr3_aa: ASSARLAGGNNEQF

d_call: -
j_call: TRBJ2-5
v_call: TRBV7-9
cdr3_aa: ASGTTEQETQY

d_call: -
j_call: TRBJ1-1
v_call: TRBV11-1
cdr3_aa: ASRDGNTEAF

d_call: TRBD1
j_call: TRBJ1-5
v_call: TRBV5-6
cdr3_aa: ASSGRTGNQPQH

d_call: -
j_call: TRBJ2-5
v_call: TRBV2
cdr3_aa: ASSNEQQETQY

d_call: -
j_call: TRBJ2-7
v_call: TRBV7-3
cdr3_aa: ASSRDLAGEQY

d_call: TRBD2
j_call: TRBJ2-2
v_call: TRBV3-1
cdr3_aa: ASSPIGRGAKGPGELF

d_call: -
j_call: TRBJ2-5
v_call: TRBV9
cdr3_aa: ASSVGGYQETQY

d_call: -
j_call: TRBJ1-1
v_call: TRBV7-9
cdr3_aa: ASSLVAMNTEAF

d_call: TRBD2
j_call: TRBJ2-2
v_call: TRBV4-2
cdr3_aa: ASSVPGLAGGELF